The clone carrying this T cell receptor (beta chain) has at least ten counts. What it binds is unknown. Amplification targeted TCR beta CDR3 regions from RNA transcripts. TCR CDR3 regions were first amplified by RT-PCR with HTBI primers. In TCRdb, the multiplex PCR reads were re-called with MiXCR into one record per CDR3 protein. The sample contains a few hundred thousand distinct CDR3 sequences, about 15% of which appear only once. This entry is derived from a study of T cells in Graves' hyperthyroidism and ophthalmopathy. The CDR3 length is 16 residues. The V gene's germline CDR1 is MDHEN and CDR2 SYDVKM. Trimming at V came to 5 bases and at J to 4 bases, leaving 9 bases not matched to a gene. Each diagnosis drew on symptoms, thyroxine, TRAb, thyroid ultrasound and orbital computed tomography findings. Using 10 ml of fresh peripheral blood, PBMCs were prepared. Study-level findings and limits: The model foresaw ophthalmopathy a median around seven months prior to onset. Clonotypes that were expanded in thyroid above 0.001 mostly appeared in blood too.

The sequenced sample was blood. The TCR sequence derives from a woman in her sixties with Graves' ophthalmopathy. V and J are TRBV28 and TRBJ1-3, with 9 bases aligning to TRBD1. The CDR3 is CASSPPRQGVGNTIYF. DNA of the CDR3: TGTGCCAGCAGTCCCCCCCGACAGGGGGTCGGAAACACCATATATTTT.